Sequencing of this T cell receptor (beta chain) was carried out in a study of blood T cell repertoires in COVID-19. In the study overall: Spain, Italy and the United States supplied samples that represented acute and convalescent COVID-19. T cells, B-cell-depleted T cells, or PBMCs provided the cDNA or gDNA that served as material.

Per the study methods: It was from reference gene primer amplification that nucleated cell counts were estimated. Using immunoSEQ multiplex PCR, the repertoire was profiled, and TCRdb retains in-frame clones only, with some absent. That table supplies the V and J calls and clone size; D and trimming were determined from the DNA. The sample has 65,000 to 80,000 clones, about four fifths seen once. V was shortened by 5 bases and J by 3 bases, with 10 bases between the two germline ends. Germline V CDR1 and CDR2: SGHDN, FVKESK. CDR3 size: 13 residues. The source material was peripheral blood. V and J are TRBV14 and TRBJ1-2, with D possibly matching TRBD1 (6 bases). The clonotype originates from a human donor in a cohort sampled during active COVID-19. As DNA, the CDR3 is TGTGCCAGCAGCTCACAGGGTTACTATGGCTACACCTTC. It codes for CASSSQGYYGYTF.